This T cell receptor beta chain is from a study of shared clonotypes between healthy human individuals. CD45RO negativity and positive selection for CCR7 defined naive CD8 cells, a population that excluded terminally differentiated effector memory CD45RA+ cells. Study-wide findings and caveats: When naive CD4 clonotypes were compared across a few donors, 5% to 5.5% were shared. The sole specimen, blood, was sampled, and tissue repertoires likely differ.

This was a deep-level run. Original data processing: Filtering was not the same, since immunoSEQ gave junction-only sequences without quality scores. Profiling relied on immunoSEQ multiplex PCR, and the TCRdb table lists in-frame clones only, not all of them. The DNA was the basis for D and trimming; V, J and clone size are from that table. The sample has around 1.9 million clones, under 95% seen once; the top ten hold more than 1.5%. About this clone itself: Its antigen is undetermined.

Sequences were obtained from naive CD8+ T cells from PBMCs. This receptor was identified in a man aged 18 to 29 in good health. Some clones in this sample may be carry-over from other donors' samples.

The CDR3 region has the DNA TGCGCCAGCAGCCCGAATCGCCTGAACTCTGGAAACACCATATATTTT. Translation gives CASSPNRLNSGNTIYF. The rearrangement uses TRBV5-1 and TRBJ1-3; D not resolved. In germline, CDR1 is SGHRS, CDR2 YFSETQ. Deletions cut 4 bases from V and 0 bases from J, with 14 bases between. The CDR3 spans 16 residues.